This entry lists 14 T cell receptor beta chains sequenced from one sample in a study of chronic HIV infection and antiretroviral therapy. TCRdb reprocessed the 5' RACE reads via MiXCR and lists one record per CDR3 protein. The sample has about 38,000 distinct CDR3 sequences, about 8.9% seen once; the top ten hold roughly 2.6%. The sample was peripheral blood. These receptor sequences come from an adult who had HIV and had not received antiretroviral therapy, or was an uninfected healthy control (not recorded which).

This clonotype was seen repeatedly, ten times or more. The V and J genes are TRBV20-1 and TRBJ2-3; no reliable D call. V was cut by 0 bases and J by 0 bases, with 10 bases left in between. Germline V gene data show CDR1 as DFQATT and CDR2 as SNEGSKA (reference sequence). This CDR3 contains 15 residues. DNA for the CDR3: TGCAGTGCTAGAGAGGAACTTTCAAGCACAGATACGCAGTATTTT. Amino acid sequence: CSAREELSSTDTQYF.

The rearrangement uses TRBV15 and TRBJ2-1; D unclear. CDR3 size: 17 residues. Deletions cut 2 bases from V and 7 bases from J, with 21 bases between. Per germline, CDR1 LNHNV and CDR2 YYDKDF (reference sequence). The CDR3 DNA is TGTGCCACCAGCAGAACTTCCGGGCGGCGTTCTTCTAATGAGCAGTTCTTC. Its protein product is CATSRTSGRRSSNEQFF.

This clonotype occurred many times. The J gene is TRBJ2-1, the V gene TRBV9; 13 bases match TRBD2. The length of the CDR3 is 15 residues. CDR1 is SGDLS, CDR2 YYNGEE, per germline. The V segment lost 3 bases and the J segment 8 bases; nucleotides outside the gene matches: 5. The CDR3 is CASSELAGGPYEQFF. In DNA form, the CDR3 reads TGTGCCAGCAGCGAACTAGCGGGAGGGCCCTATGAGCAGTTCTTC. The variable domain in full, completed from reference TRBV9 and TRBJ2-1, reads DSGVTQTPKHLITATGQRVTLRCSPRSGDLSVYWYQQSLDQGLQFLIQYYNGEERAKGNILERFSAQQFPDLHSELNLSSLELGDSALYFCASSELAGGPYEQFFGPGTRLTVL.

This clonotype showed up just a few times. This rearrangement joins TRBV27 to TRBJ2-1, with D perhaps being TRBD1 or TRBD2 (7 bases each). Per germline, CDR1 MNHEY and CDR2 SMNVEV (reference sequence). V was clipped by 3 bases and J by 7 bases, with 10 bases between them. The CDR3 runs 13 residues. CDR3 amino acids: CASSFRGGNEQFF. The CDR3 coding sequence is TGTGCCAGCAGTTTCAGGGGGGGTAATGAGCAGTTCTTC.

This chain links TRBV29-1 with TRBJ2-3; 10 nucleotides agree with TRBD2. The CDR3 extends over 14 amino acids. Germline-derived CDR1 and CDR2 are SQVTM and ANQGSEA. V lost 2 bases and J lost 4; bases outside the gene matches: 3. In DNA form, the CDR3 reads TGCAGCGTTGAACTAGCGGGAGTGCCAGATACGCAGTATTTT. Translation gives CSVELAGVPDTQYF.

This clonotype has at least ten counts. The chain couples TRBV21-1 to TRBJ2-3; TRBD2 is the table's D call and was not checked against the DNA. TRBV21-1 is recorded as a pseudogene. This CDR3 region has 16 residues. CDR3 DNA sequence: TGTGCCAGCAGCAAATTTCTAGCGGGAGTAATAGATACGCAGTATTTT. Translated: CASSKFLAGVIDTQYF.

This chain connects TRBV9 to TRBJ1-2; D not certain. Trimming pared 2 bases from V and 3 bases from J, leaving 11 bases between. There are 14 residues in the CDR3. Germline CDR1 SGDLS, CDR2 YYNGEE. CDR3 sequence (DNA): TGTGCCAGCAGCGTCGCCCCCCGGGACTATGGCTACACCTTC. Amino acids: CASSVAPRDYGYTF.

This clonotype has only a few counts. The V call is TRBV20-1, the J call TRBJ1-4; D call uncertain. The germline CDR1 and CDR2 sequences are DFQATT and SNEGSKA (reference sequence). V lost 6 bases and J lost 4, with 12 bases in between. This CDR3 is built from 13 residues. The CDR3 region is CSARHRRNEKLFF. The CDR3 DNA sequence: TGCAGTGCAAGACATCGTCGTAATGAAAAACTGTTTTTT.

This clonotype was counted a few times. The chain employs TRBV28 and TRBJ1-1; 9 bases line up with TRBD1. The CDR3 has 16 residues. The junction had 10 bases not matched to a gene; V was cut back by 4 bases and J by 4 bases. Germline-derived CDR1 and CDR2 are MDHEN and SYDVKM. The CDR3 nucleotides read TGTGCCAGCAGTTCCGGGACAGGGCGGTCGATCACTGAAGCTTTCTTT. Residues: CASSSGTGRSITEAFF.

This clonotype was counted ten times or more. V and J are TRBV28 and TRBJ2-7, with 8 bases that match TRBD1. V shed 5 bases and J 3 bases; nucleotides not matched to a gene: 9. The CDR3 covers 15 residues. Germline CDR1 and CDR2: MDHEN and SYDVKM. The CDR3 bases are TGTGCCAGCAGTACCCCCTCAGGGGGCGTCTACGAGCAGTACTTC. It translates to CASSTPSGGVYEQYF.

This clonotype occurred many times. The chain links TRBV2 to TRBJ1-2; 9 nucleotides agree with TRBD1. Germline V gives CDR1 SNHLY, CDR2 FYNNEI. The CDR3 has 15 residues. Germline trimming cut 4 bases from V and 2 bases from J; bases unmatched to any gene: 5. CDR3 sequence: CASSAGQGRNYGYTF. The CDR3 coding sequence is TGTGCCAGCAGTGCGGGACAGGGTAGAAACTATGGCTACACCTTC.

This clonotype appeared many times. The chain links TRBV19 to TRBJ2-7, with 8 bases aligning to TRBD1. This CDR3 contains 13 residues. The germline gives CDR1 LNHDA, CDR2 SQIVND (reference sequence). V shed 6 bases and J 2 bases; nucleotides not matched to a gene: 3. The DNA for the CDR3 is TGTGCCAGTAGCTGGGACAGGACCTACGAGCAGTACTTC. Translating gives CASSWDRTYEQYF.

This clonotype was recorded many times. The chain has TRBV7-8 and TRBJ1-4; 8 bases align to TRBD1. The CDR3 has 18 residues. With 7 bases clipped from V and 4 bases from J, the junction kept 17 bases outside the gene matches. CDR1 is SGHVS and CDR2 is FQNEAQ in the germline V gene. CDR3 nucleotides: TGTGCCAGCATCAATTTTACCGGGACAGGTGAATTTAATGAAAAACTGTTTTTT. It translates to CASINFTGTGEFNEKLFF.

The chain links TRBV12-5 to TRBJ1-1, with a possible D match to TRBD1 (5 bases). V dropped 3 bases and J dropped 0 bases, with 8 bases sitting between them. Germline assignment: CDR1 LGHNT and CDR2 FRNRAP. The CDR3 runs to 14 residues. The CDR3 bases are TGTGCTAGTGGTTTAAGGACATTGAACACTGAAGCTTTCTTT. Amino acid sequence: CASGLRTLNTEAFF.